The clone carrying this T cell receptor (beta chain) turned up a few times. What it binds is not known. This specimen comes from a study of beta chain features in type 1 diabetes. Study-level points and caveats: TCRB CDR3s were moderately but significantly shorter in Type 1 diabetes patients in all four CD4+ subsets. Across patients, naive, central memory and Treg TCRB repertoires exhibited apparently greater similarity than was observed across healthy donors.

The isolated RNA, all of it, was reverse transcribed, so expressed TCRB transcripts were what got sequenced. Data came from immunoSEQ multiplex PCR; TCRdb stores just in-frame clones and leaves some out. This sample yields about 340,000 clones, of which 7% to 10% are seen a single time; about 1% belongs to the top ten. The ends lost 5 bases at V and 3 bases at J; junction bases unmatched: 6. The CDR3 is 14 amino acids. Germline assignment: CDR1 KGHSH and CDR2 LQKENI. Material: central memory CD4+ T cells from blood. This clonotype originated in a man aged 30 to 45 with type 1 diabetes. J is TRBJ1-1 and V is TRBV18, with TRBD1 matching 7 bases. The CDR3: CASSGERGHTEAFF. In DNA form, the CDR3 reads TGTGCCAGCTCAGGCGAAAGGGGGCACACTGAAGCTTTCTTT.